Listed below are T cell receptor beta chains from one sample, sequenced in a study of graft-versus-host responses after intestinal transplantation. Clones were sequenced by immunoSEQ multiplex PCR, and TCRdb holds only the in-frame ones, with some missing. Altogether tens of thousands of clones are present, around 90% being singletons, with the ten largest covering roughly 6%. The sequencing used PBMCs, collected more than 650 days after intestinal transplant. The receptors derive from a human patient who received an intestinal transplant, so some T cells may come from the graft donor. The CDR3 runs from the conserved cysteine through the conserved F or W. Fields, in order: CDR3 DNA, CDR3 protein, D gene, J gene, clone size, V gene. A D gene is named only where the DNA matches it firmly. Clone sizes are given selectively: once, few, many, or a class where the clone is expanded.

CDR3nt: TGTGCCAGCAGTGACCGATCCGATGAGCAGTTCTTC; CDR3aa: CASSDRSDEQFF; d_gene: NA; j_gene: TRBJ2-1; abundance: NA; v_gene: TRBV6-6
CDR3nt: TGTGCCAGCAGTGTTCAGGGCACTGAAGCTTTCTTT; CDR3aa: CASSVQGTEAFF; d_gene: NA; j_gene: TRBJ1-1; abundance: NA; v_gene: TRBV2
CDR3nt: TGTGCCAGTCTAGCGGGGGTCAACACCGGGGAGCTGTTTTTT; CDR3aa: CASLAGVNTGELFF; d_gene: TRBD2; j_gene: TRBJ2-2; abundance: NA; v_gene: TRBV2
CDR3nt: TGTGCCAGCTCACCACTTCAAGAGACCCAGTACTTC; CDR3aa: CASSPLQETQYF; d_gene: NA; j_gene: TRBJ2-5; abundance: NA; v_gene: TRBV18
CDR3nt: TGTGCCAGCAGCCCTCTGGGGGACCCTGGCTACACCTTC; CDR3aa: CASSPLGDPGYTF; d_gene: NA; j_gene: TRBJ1-2; abundance: once; v_gene: TRBV7-9
CDR3nt: TGTGCCAGCAGCTGGACACGGAGTAACCAGCCCCAGCATTTT; CDR3aa: CASSWTRSNQPQHF; d_gene: NA; j_gene: TRBJ1-5; abundance: NA; v_gene: TRBV5-6
CDR3nt: TGTGCCTGGAGTTCAGGGTACGAGCAGTACTTC; CDR3aa: CAWSSGYEQYF; d_gene: NA; j_gene: TRBJ2-7; abundance: NA; v_gene: TRBV30
CDR3nt: TGTGCCAGCAGCTTGGGGGGGACGGGCACTGAAGCTTTCTTT; CDR3aa: CASSLGGTGTEAFF; d_gene: NA; j_gene: TRBJ1-1; abundance: NA; v_gene: TRBV7-2
CDR3nt: TGTGCCAGCAGTTACTCGATCAGCACAGATACGCAGTATTTT; CDR3aa: CASSYSISTDTQYF; d_gene: NA; j_gene: TRBJ2-3; abundance: NA; v_gene: TRBV6-5
CDR3nt: TGTGCCAGCAGTTCGTACTGGACAGCCTCTGGGGCCAACGTCCTGACTTTC; CDR3aa: CASSSYWTASGANVLTF; d_gene: NA; j_gene: TRBJ2-6; abundance: NA; v_gene: TRBV27
CDR3nt: TGTGCCAGCCAAGGGTCTGATGGCTACACCTTC; CDR3aa: CASQGSDGYTF; d_gene: NA; j_gene: TRBJ1-2; abundance: few; v_gene: TRBV6-5
CDR3nt: TGTGCCAGTACGGTTCAGGGGAGCAATCAGCCCCAGCATTTT; CDR3aa: CASTVQGSNQPQHF; d_gene: NA; j_gene: TRBJ1-5; abundance: NA; v_gene: TRBV19
CDR3nt: TGTGCCAGCAGCCTTCAGGGATACTCCTACGAGCAGTACTTC; CDR3aa: CASSLQGYSYEQYF; d_gene: NA; j_gene: TRBJ2-7; abundance: NA; v_gene: TRBV7-2
CDR3nt: TGTGCCAGCAGCGGGACAGGGGTGGGCTATGGCTACACCTTC; CDR3aa: CASSGTGVGYGYTF; d_gene: TRBD1; j_gene: TRBJ1-2; abundance: NA; v_gene: TRBV13
CDR3nt: TGTGCCAGTACGGGCGGTCCCTACGAGCAGTACTTC; CDR3aa: CASTGGPYEQYF; d_gene: NA; j_gene: TRBJ2-7; abundance: NA; v_gene: TRBV19
CDR3nt: TGTGCCAGTAGTGTCGGGACAGGAATTCCACCCCTCCACTTT; CDR3aa: CASSVGTGIPPLHF; d_gene: TRBD1; j_gene: TRBJ1-6; abundance: NA; v_gene: TRBV19
CDR3nt: TGTGCCTGGAACGTGCAGGGGGAAGGGACCCAGTACTTC; CDR3aa: CAWNVQGEGTQYF; d_gene: TRBD1; j_gene: TRBJ2-5; abundance: NA; v_gene: TRBV30
CDR3nt: TGTGCCAGCAATCCACAGGGCCTGAACACTGAAGCTTTCTTT; CDR3aa: CASNPQGLNTEAFF; d_gene: NA; j_gene: TRBJ1-1; abundance: NA; v_gene: TRBV2
CDR3nt: TGTGCCAGCAGCTTAGGCGTAAACAGAGGAAACACCATATATTTT; CDR3aa: CASSLGVNRGNTIYF; d_gene: NA; j_gene: TRBJ1-3; abundance: NA; v_gene: TRBV7-2
CDR3nt: TGCGCCAGCAGCCACCCGGGACAGAGAACAACTGAAGCTTTCTTT; CDR3aa: CASSHPGQRTTEAFF; d_gene: TRBD1; j_gene: TRBJ1-1; abundance: NA; v_gene: TRBV4-1
CDR3nt: TGTGCCAGCAGTTACCGGAACTATGGCTACACCTTC; CDR3aa: CASSYRNYGYTF; d_gene: NA; j_gene: TRBJ1-2; abundance: NA; v_gene: TRBV6-4
CDR3nt: TGCAGCGTTCGAACAGGGGTTTACGAGCAGTACTTC; CDR3aa: CSVRTGVYEQYF; d_gene: TRBD1; j_gene: TRBJ2-7; abundance: NA; v_gene: TRBV29-1
CDR3nt: TGTGCCACCAGCAGTCGTAGCGGGACGGGTAGGCCCCAGCATTTT; CDR3aa: CATSSRSGTGRPQHF; d_gene: NA; j_gene: TRBJ1-5; abundance: NA; v_gene: TRBV15
CDR3nt: TGTGCCAGCAACCCCGGGACAGGTGGCACTGAAGCTTTCTTT; CDR3aa: CASNPGTGGTEAFF; d_gene: TRBD1; j_gene: TRBJ1-1; abundance: NA; v_gene: TRBV6-1
CDR3nt: TGTGCCATCAGTGACCCCCTACTAGCGGGGGGAGATTACAATGAGCAGTTCTTC; CDR3aa: CAISDPLLAGGDYNEQFF; d_gene: TRBD2; j_gene: TRBJ2-1; abundance: once; v_gene: TRBV10-3
CDR3nt: TGTGCCAGTAGTAAGGGGACAGGTGCGAACACTGAAGCTTTCTTT; CDR3aa: CASSKGTGANTEAFF; d_gene: TRBD1; j_gene: TRBJ1-1; abundance: NA; v_gene: TRBV19
CDR3nt: TGCGCCAGCAGCCCACGGACAGGGAAGGAAACCCTCTCCTACGAGCAGTACTTC; CDR3aa: CASSPRTGKETLSYEQYF; d_gene: TRBD1; j_gene: TRBJ2-7; abundance: NA; v_gene: TRBV4-1
CDR3nt: TGCGCCAGCAGCTTAAGAAATTATAGCAATCAGCCCCAGCATTTT; CDR3aa: CASSLRNYSNQPQHF; d_gene: NA; j_gene: TRBJ1-5; abundance: NA; v_gene: TRBV5-1
CDR3nt: TGCGCCAGCAGCTTGGGAGTAGATACGCAGTATTTT; CDR3aa: CASSLGVDTQYF; d_gene: NA; j_gene: TRBJ2-3; abundance: NA; v_gene: TRBV5-1
CDR3nt: TGTGCCAGCAGCTTCGGTGGGGGAGATACGCAGTATTTT; CDR3aa: CASSFGGGDTQYF; d_gene: NA; j_gene: TRBJ2-3; abundance: NA; v_gene: TRBV7-3
CDR3nt: TGTGCCAGCAGCTTACGCGGGGACCAGCCCCAGCATTTT; CDR3aa: CASSLRGDQPQHF; d_gene: NA; j_gene: TRBJ1-5; abundance: NA; v_gene: TRBV11-2
CDR3nt: TGTGCTAGTGGTTTGGAGGTCGGGGTCCCCGGGGAGCTGTTTTTT; CDR3aa: CASGLEVGVPGELFF; d_gene: NA; j_gene: TRBJ2-2; abundance: NA; v_gene: TRBV12-5
CDR3nt: TGTGCCAGTAGTATTAGGCAGCGGGGGGGCGGGAAGTTCTTC; CDR3aa: CASSIRQRGGGKFF; d_gene: TRBD2; j_gene: TRBJ2-1; abundance: NA; v_gene: TRBV19
CDR3nt: TGTGCCAGCAGCATGAAGTCCTCCTACGAGCAGTACTTC; CDR3aa: CASSMKSSYEQYF; d_gene: NA; j_gene: TRBJ2-7; abundance: once; v_gene: TRBV7-2
CDR3nt: TGTGCCAGCAGCTTGGCCTTAGGGTACCAAGAGACCCAGTACTTC; CDR3aa: CASSLALGYQETQYF; d_gene: NA; j_gene: TRBJ2-5; abundance: NA; v_gene: TRBV5-8
CDR3nt: TGTGCCAGCAGCCAAAGGAATCCGTTTGGAACAGATCCAGGTCTGGCTTTCTTT; CDR3aa: CASSQRNPFGTDPGLAFF; d_gene: NA; j_gene: TRBJ1-1; abundance: NA; v_gene: TRBV21-1
CDR3nt: TGTGCCAGCAGCTTGGCGGGCGGGAATGAGCAGTTCTTC; CDR3aa: CASSLAGGNEQFF; d_gene: NA; j_gene: TRBJ2-1; abundance: NA; v_gene: TRBV5-4
CDR3nt: TGCAGTGCTTTCACAGATACGCAGTATTTT; CDR3aa: CSAFTDTQYF; d_gene: NA; j_gene: TRBJ2-3; abundance: NA; v_gene: TRBV20-1
CDR3nt: TGTGCCAGCGTTAGCGGGGTGCACGGGGAGCTGTTTTTT; CDR3aa: CASVSGVHGELFF; d_gene: TRBD2; j_gene: TRBJ2-2; abundance: NA; v_gene: TRBV25-1
CDR3nt: TGTGCCAGCAGTTTTGGGACAGGGAGCTCCTATAATTCACCCCTCCACTTT; CDR3aa: CASSFGTGSSYNSPLHF; d_gene: TRBD1; j_gene: TRBJ1-6; abundance: NA; v_gene: TRBV28
CDR3nt: TGTGCCAGCAGCACGAGACAGGGTTCGGGGGGGGAGACCCAGTACTTC; CDR3aa: CASSTRQGSGGETQYF; d_gene: NA; j_gene: TRBJ2-5; abundance: NA; v_gene: TRBV5-4
CDR3nt: TGCGCCAGCAGCCTCCACTCTGGAAACACCATATATTTT; CDR3aa: CASSLHSGNTIYF; d_gene: NA; j_gene: TRBJ1-3; abundance: NA; v_gene: TRBV5-1
CDR3nt: TGTGCCAGCAGCCCAAGAACCGGGACAGGGGCCTACGAGCAGTACTTC; CDR3aa: CASSPRTGTGAYEQYF; d_gene: TRBD1; j_gene: TRBJ2-7; abundance: NA; v_gene: TRBV7-9
CDR3nt: TGTGCCAGCGAGGACCGTACTTACAATGAGCAGTTCTTC; CDR3aa: CASEDRTYNEQFF; d_gene: NA; j_gene: TRBJ2-1; abundance: NA; v_gene: TRBV5-4
CDR3nt: TGTGCCAGCTCACCACCGGTGAACACTGAAGCTTTCTTT; CDR3aa: CASSPPVNTEAFF; d_gene: NA; j_gene: TRBJ1-1; abundance: NA; v_gene: TRBV18
CDR3nt: TGTGCCAGCAGCTCCCTTCCCTCACAGACGAACACCGGGGAGCTGTTTTTT; CDR3aa: CASSSLPSQTNTGELFF; d_gene: NA; j_gene: TRBJ2-2; abundance: NA; v_gene: TRBV5-6
CDR3nt: TGTGCCAGCAGCTTAGTGGTACTCACTGAAGCTTTCTTT; CDR3aa: CASSLVVLTEAFF; d_gene: NA; j_gene: TRBJ1-1; abundance: NA; v_gene: TRBV7-9
CDR3nt: TGCGCCAGCAGCGCCAAACAGGGGGCGGCTAATGAAAAACTGTTTTTT; CDR3aa: CASSAKQGAANEKLFF; d_gene: TRBD1; j_gene: TRBJ1-4; abundance: NA; v_gene: TRBV5-1
CDR3nt: TGTGCCAGTAGTAGCCCGGGACAAGGCACCTACGAGCAGTACTTC; CDR3aa: CASSSPGQGTYEQYF; d_gene: NA; j_gene: TRBJ2-7; abundance: NA; v_gene: TRBV19
CDR3nt: NA; CDR3aa: CASSFGTGTVSFF; d_gene: NA; j_gene: TRBJ1-1; abundance: NA; v_gene: TRBV4-2
CDR3nt: TGTGCCAGCAGCCCGGGACAGGGGGCCTACGAGCAGTACTTC; CDR3aa: CASSPGQGAYEQYF; d_gene: TRBD1; j_gene: TRBJ2-7; abundance: NA; v_gene: TRBV7-9
CDR3nt: TGTGCCAGCAGCTTGGAGGGACAGAGGAATCAGCCCCAGCATTTT; CDR3aa: CASSLEGQRNQPQHF; d_gene: TRBD1; j_gene: TRBJ1-5; abundance: NA; v_gene: TRBV5-5
CDR3nt: TGTGCCAGCAGTTCTCCCCTCGGGGCCGGGGAGCTGTTTTTT; CDR3aa: CASSSPLGAGELFF; d_gene: NA; j_gene: TRBJ2-2; abundance: once; v_gene: TRBV6-5
CDR3nt: TGTGCCAGCAGTTACGAAGGGGGCATCGGGAATTCACCCCTCCACTTT; CDR3aa: CASSYEGGIGNSPLHF; d_gene: TRBD1; j_gene: TRBJ1-6; abundance: NA; v_gene: TRBV6-5
CDR3nt: TGTGCCAGCAGCTTAGTACGAGGGAAGGCTGGCTACACCTTC; CDR3aa: CASSLVRGKAGYTF; d_gene: NA; j_gene: TRBJ1-2; abundance: NA; v_gene: TRBV7-2